The next 9 T cell receptor beta chains were all read from a single sample in a study of T cell repertoires in cytomegalovirus infection. No antigen is known for these receptors. TCRdb fed the reads into MiXCR, producing one record per CDR3 protein. In the table there are about 700,000 distinct CDR3 sequences, roughly a third of which are singletons. Material: cultured PBMCs, obtained from culture after CMV antigen stimulation. The receptors here all came from a human donor in good health (CMV status not recorded). Some clones in this sample may be carry-over from other donors' samples.

This clonotype was counted between two and nine times. Here the CDR3 reads CASTTRETQYF. CDR3 DNA sequence: TGTGCCAGCACCACTCGCGAGACCCAGTACTTC. The gene calls are TRBV7-2 and TRBJ2-5; D gene ambiguous. Germline loops: CDR1 SGHTA, CDR2 FQGNSA. The CDR3 contains 11 residues. Trimming removed 7 bases at V and 5 bases at J, with 8 bases between.

This clonotype was counted between two and nine times. The chain carries TRBV7-9 and TRBJ1-1; 7 bases line up with TRBD1. The V and J ends lost 1 base and 3 bases, in that order; junction bases with no gene match: 5. Germline V lookup: CDR1 SEHNR, CDR2 FQNEAQ (reference sequence). The CDR3 is made up of 15 amino acids. CDR3 protein: CASSLGQGAYTEAFF. CDR3 bases: TGTGCCAGCAGCTTAGGACAGGGAGCGTACACTGAAGCTTTCTTT.

This chain links TRBV19 with TRBJ2-1; a possible D gene is TRBD2 (6 bases). V was pared by 1 base and J by 5 bases, with 9 bases between. Looked up from germline, CDR1 is LNHDA and CDR2 is SQIVND (reference sequence). The CDR3 consists of 14 residues. The CDR3 nucleotides are TGTGCCAGTAGTATAGGTCGGACTAACAATGAGCAGTTCTTC. This codes for CASSIGRTNNEQFF.

The sample holds many counts of this clonotype. V usage is TRBV7-2 and J usage is TRBJ1-5; D not certain. Germline CDR1 reads SGHTA; CDR2 reads FQGNSA. Trimming left V 2 bases short and J 5 bases short, with 4 bases between. The CDR3 covers 12 residues. The CDR3 DNA is TGTGCCAGCAGCTTACCCGATCAGCCCCAGCATTTT. Translating it yields CASSLPDQPQHF.

The sample holds many counts of this clonotype. The chain couples TRBV7-2 to TRBJ2-3; possibly TRBD2 for D (7 bases). Per the germline V gene, CDR1 is SGHTA and CDR2 is FQGNSA. Trimming removed 4 bases at V and 5 bases at J, with 16 bases between. There are 15 residues in the CDR3. Written as DNA, the CDR3 is TGTGCCAGCAGCTCCCGTGGGGGGGCTGAAGATACGCAGTATTTT. Translation: CASSSRGGAEDTQYF.

This rearrangement joins TRBV6-1 to TRBJ2-3, with TRBD2 matching over 7 bases. The germline CDR1 and CDR2 sequences are MNHNS and SASEGT. This CDR3 spans 15 amino acids. Losses at the gene ends were 6 bases for V and 2 bases for J; bases not matched to a gene: 8. The DNA for the CDR3 is TGTGCCAGCAGGCCTCCGGGACTACCCACAGATACGCAGTATTTT. The encoded protein is CASRPPGLPTDTQYF.

There are a few counts of this clonotype. This chain uses TRBV10-3 with TRBJ2-3; TRBD2 matches at 8 bases. Germline-derived CDR1 and CDR2 are ENHRY and SYGVKD. The CDR3 contains 13 residues. V lost 4 bases and J lost 6; bases outside the gene matches: 3. CDR3 in amino acids: CAISGRTSDTQYF. As DNA, the CDR3 is TGTGCCATCAGTGGCAGGACTAGCGATACGCAGTATTTT.

The chain combines TRBV5-1 with TRBJ1-3; no clear D gene. Trimming pared 0 bases from V and 0 bases from J, leaving 10 bases between. The germline CDR1 and CDR2 sequences are SGHRS and YFSETQ. This CDR3 contains 16 residues. CDR3 in amino acids: CASSLAPANSGNTIYF. CDR3 nucleotides: TGCGCCAGCAGCTTGGCGCCAGCCAACTCTGGAAACACCATATATTTT.

The gene calls are TRBV6-2 or TRBV6-3 and TRBJ1-2; D gene unclear. The CDR3 is 13 residues long. V shed 2 bases and J shed 6 bases, with 10 bases lying between them. Per germline, CDR1 MNHEY and CDR2 SVGEGT. CDR3 sequence: CASSYEEVDGYTF. In DNA form, the CDR3 reads TGTGCCAGCAGTTACGAGGAGGTAGATGGCTACACCTTC.